The clone carrying this T cell receptor beta chain has only a few counts. No antigen is known for it. The sample comes from a study of T cell repertoires in cytomegalovirus infection. Whole-study context: Use of recently identified HLA-C-restricted and well-studied HLA-B-restricted CMV epitopes was part of the study. Public signatures in TCR beta pointed to CMV infection and matching HLA type. Overall study findings and caveats: The cumulative frequency of public TCR beta families identified carriers of CMV plus the relevant HLA. Dominating the ex vivo response were HLA-C-restricted CMV-specific TCR beta clonotypes.

Via MiXCR, TCRdb re-called the reads, giving one row per CDR3 protein. The sample holds 100,000 or so distinct CDR3 sequences, around 32% seen once. The V and J ends lost 4 bases and 3 bases, in that order; junction bases with no gene match: 5. The CDR3 is 15 amino acids. Looked up from germline, CDR1 is SGHRS and CDR2 is YFSETQ. The chain employs TRBV5-1 and TRBJ2-3, with 10 bases that match TRBD2. The TCR was taken from a human donor in good health (CMV status not recorded). Some clones in this sample may be carry-over from other donors' samples. Sequencing was performed on CD8+ T cells from cultured PBMCs, taken from culture after CMV antigen stimulation. CDR3 bases: TGCGCCAGCAGCCGTAGCGGGGGGACAACAGATACGCAGTATTTT. Its protein product is CASSRSGGTTDTQYF.